A single sample gave rise to the 2 T cell receptor beta chains below, sequenced in a study of cytomegalovirus exposure and HLA in healthy donors. PCR employed 60 Vbeta and 13 Jbeta primers. Only in-frame clones appear in the TCRdb table, and some are missing; sequencing was by immunoSEQ multiplex PCR. Of 150,000 to 200,000 clones listed, roughly 80% are singletons. Sequenced: PBMCs. Every receptor here comes from a woman between 25 and 40 years old in good health and CMV-seropositive.

The chain joins TRBV18 to TRBJ1-5; possible D gene TRBD1, 6 bases. The CDR3 runs to 16 residues. The germline CDR1 and CDR2 sequences are KGHSH and LQKENI. V was pared by 2 bases and J by 2 bases, with 13 bases between. The CDR3 loop reads CASSPTGRGGNQPQHF. As DNA, the CDR3 is TGTGCCAGCTCACCAACAGGCAGGGGCGGCAATCAGCCCCAGCATTTT. Drawing the rest from reference TRBV18 and TRBJ1-5, the complete variable domain is NAGVMQNPRHLVRRRGQEARLRCSPMKGHSHVYWYRQLPEEGLKFMVYLQKENIIDESGMPKERFSAEFPKEGPSILRIQQVVRGDSAAYFCASSPTGRGGNQPQHFGDGTRLSIL.

J is TRBJ2-1 and V is TRBV6-1, with D possibly TRBD2 on 5 matching bases. Germline assignment: CDR1 MNHNS and CDR2 SASEGT. Trimming removed 0 bases from V and 8 bases from J, with 8 bases in between. The length of the CDR3 is 13 residues. CDR3 sequence (DNA): TGTGCCAGCAGTGAAGCGCGCGGGCATGAGCAGTTCTTC. Amino acid sequence: CASSEARGHEQFF.